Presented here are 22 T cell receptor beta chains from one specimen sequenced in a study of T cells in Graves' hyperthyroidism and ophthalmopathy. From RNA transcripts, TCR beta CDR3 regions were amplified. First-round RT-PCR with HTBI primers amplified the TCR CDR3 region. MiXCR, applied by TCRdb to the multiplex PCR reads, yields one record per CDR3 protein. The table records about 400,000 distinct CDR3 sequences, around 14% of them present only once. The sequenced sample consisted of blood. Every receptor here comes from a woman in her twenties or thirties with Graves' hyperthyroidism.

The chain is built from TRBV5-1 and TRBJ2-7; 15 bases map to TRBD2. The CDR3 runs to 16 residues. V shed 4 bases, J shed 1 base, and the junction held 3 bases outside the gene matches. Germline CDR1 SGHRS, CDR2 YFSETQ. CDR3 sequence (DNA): TGCGCCAGCAGCCCAGGGACTAGCGGGAGGTCCTACGAGCAGTACTTC. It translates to CASSPGTSGRSYEQYF.

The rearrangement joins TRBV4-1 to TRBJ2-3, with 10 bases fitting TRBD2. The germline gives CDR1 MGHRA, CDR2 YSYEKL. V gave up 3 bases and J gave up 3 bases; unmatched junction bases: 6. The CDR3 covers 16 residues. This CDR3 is CASSQRAGGFTDTQYF. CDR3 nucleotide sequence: TGCGCCAGCAGCCAGCGAGCGGGAGGGTTTACAGATACGCAGTATTTT.

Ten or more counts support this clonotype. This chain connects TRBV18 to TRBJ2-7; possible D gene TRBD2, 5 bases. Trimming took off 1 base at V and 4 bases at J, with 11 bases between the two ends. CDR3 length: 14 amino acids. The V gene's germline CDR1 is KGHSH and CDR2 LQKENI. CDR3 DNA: TGTGCCAGCTCACCACAGACTTCGGGGTACGAGCAGTACTTC. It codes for CASSPQTSGYEQYF.

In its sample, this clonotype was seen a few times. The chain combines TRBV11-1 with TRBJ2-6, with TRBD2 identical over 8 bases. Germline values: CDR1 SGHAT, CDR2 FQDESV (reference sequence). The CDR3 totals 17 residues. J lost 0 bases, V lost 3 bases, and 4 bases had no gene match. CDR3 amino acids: CASSFTSGVSGANVLTF. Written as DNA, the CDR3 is TGTGCCAGCAGCTTCACTAGCGGAGTCTCTGGGGCCAACGTCCTGACTTTC.

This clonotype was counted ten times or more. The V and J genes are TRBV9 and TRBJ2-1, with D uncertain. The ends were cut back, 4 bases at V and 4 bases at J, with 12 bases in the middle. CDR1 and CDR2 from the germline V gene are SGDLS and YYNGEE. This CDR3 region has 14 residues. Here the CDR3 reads CASSHSGTYNEQFF. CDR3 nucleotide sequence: TGTGCCAGCAGCCATAGTGGAACGTACAATGAGCAGTTCTTC.

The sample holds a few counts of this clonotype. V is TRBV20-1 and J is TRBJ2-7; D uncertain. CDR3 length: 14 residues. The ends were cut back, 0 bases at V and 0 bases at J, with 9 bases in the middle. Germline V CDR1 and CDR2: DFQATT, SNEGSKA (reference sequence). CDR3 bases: TGCAGTGCTAGAGACTGGCCCTACTCCTACGAGCAGTACTTC. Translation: CSARDWPYSYEQYF.

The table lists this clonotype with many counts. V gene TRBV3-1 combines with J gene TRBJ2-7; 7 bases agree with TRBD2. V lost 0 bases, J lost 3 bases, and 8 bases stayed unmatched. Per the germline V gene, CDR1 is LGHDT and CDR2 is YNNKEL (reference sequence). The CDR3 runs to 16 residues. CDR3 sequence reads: CASSQEGAGEVYEQYF. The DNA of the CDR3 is TGTGCCAGCAGCCAAGAAGGGGCGGGAGAGGTCTACGAGCAGTACTTC.

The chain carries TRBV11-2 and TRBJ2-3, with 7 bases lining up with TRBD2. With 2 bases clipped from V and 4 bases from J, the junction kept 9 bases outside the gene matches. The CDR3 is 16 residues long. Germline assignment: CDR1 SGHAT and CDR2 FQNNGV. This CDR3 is CASSLRAGAAADTQYF. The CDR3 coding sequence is TGTGCCAGCAGCTTACGGGCGGGAGCGGCGGCAGATACGCAGTATTTT.

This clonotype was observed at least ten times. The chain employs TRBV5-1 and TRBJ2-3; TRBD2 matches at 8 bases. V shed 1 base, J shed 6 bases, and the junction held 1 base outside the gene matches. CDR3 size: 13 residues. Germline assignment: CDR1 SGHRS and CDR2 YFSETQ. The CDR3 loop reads CASSLTGGDTQYF. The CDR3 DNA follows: TGCGCCAGCAGCTTGACGGGAGGGGATACGCAGTATTTT.

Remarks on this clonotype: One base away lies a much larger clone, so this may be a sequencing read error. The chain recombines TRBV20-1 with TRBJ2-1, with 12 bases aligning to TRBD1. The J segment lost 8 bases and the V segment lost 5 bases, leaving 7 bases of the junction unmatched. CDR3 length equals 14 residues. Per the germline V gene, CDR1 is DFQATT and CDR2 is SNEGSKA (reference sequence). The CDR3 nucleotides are TGCAGTGCTGGGGGACAGGGGGCAAATTATGAGCAGTTCTTC. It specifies CSAGGQGANYEQFF.

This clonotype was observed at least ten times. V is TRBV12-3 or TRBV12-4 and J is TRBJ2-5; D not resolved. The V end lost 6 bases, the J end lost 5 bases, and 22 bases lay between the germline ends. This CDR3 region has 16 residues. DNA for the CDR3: TGTGCCAGCAGCCCTCTTCTAGAAACGTATCCTGAGACCCAGTACTTC. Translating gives CASSPLLETYPETQYF.

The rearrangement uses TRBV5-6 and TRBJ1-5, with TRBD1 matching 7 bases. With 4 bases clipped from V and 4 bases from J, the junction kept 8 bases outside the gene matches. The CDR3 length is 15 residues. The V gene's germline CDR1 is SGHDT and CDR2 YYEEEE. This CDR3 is CASSGDRDRNQPQHF. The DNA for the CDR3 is TGTGCCAGCAGCGGTGACAGGGATCGGAATCAGCCCCAGCATTTT.

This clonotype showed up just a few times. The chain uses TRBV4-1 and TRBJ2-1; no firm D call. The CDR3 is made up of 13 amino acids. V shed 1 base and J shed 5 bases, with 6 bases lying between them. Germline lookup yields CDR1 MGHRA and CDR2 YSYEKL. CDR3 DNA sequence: TGCGCCAGCAGCCAAGGCTGGAACAATGAGCAGTTCTTC. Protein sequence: CASSQGWNNEQFF.

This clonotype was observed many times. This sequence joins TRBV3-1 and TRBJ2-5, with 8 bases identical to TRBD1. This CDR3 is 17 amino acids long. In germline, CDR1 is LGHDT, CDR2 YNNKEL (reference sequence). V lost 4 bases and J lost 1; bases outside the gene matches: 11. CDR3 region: CASSPATDREAQETQYF. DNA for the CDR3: TGTGCCAGCAGCCCTGCGACGGACAGGGAAGCCCAAGAGACCCAGTACTTC.

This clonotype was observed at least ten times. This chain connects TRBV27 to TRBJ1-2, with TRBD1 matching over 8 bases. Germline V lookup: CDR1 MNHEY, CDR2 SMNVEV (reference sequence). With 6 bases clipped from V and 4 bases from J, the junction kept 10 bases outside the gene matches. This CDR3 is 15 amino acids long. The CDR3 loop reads CASRQGGLLGYGYTF. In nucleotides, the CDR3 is TGTGCCAGCAGACAGGGGGGTCTGCTCGGCTATGGCTACACCTTC.

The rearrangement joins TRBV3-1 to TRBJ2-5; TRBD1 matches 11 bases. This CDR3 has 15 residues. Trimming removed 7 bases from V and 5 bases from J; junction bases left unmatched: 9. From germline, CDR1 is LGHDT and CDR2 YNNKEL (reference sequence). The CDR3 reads CASNSGTGGLETQYF. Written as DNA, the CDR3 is TGTGCCAGCAACTCCGGGACAGGGGGTCTCGAGACCCAGTACTTC.

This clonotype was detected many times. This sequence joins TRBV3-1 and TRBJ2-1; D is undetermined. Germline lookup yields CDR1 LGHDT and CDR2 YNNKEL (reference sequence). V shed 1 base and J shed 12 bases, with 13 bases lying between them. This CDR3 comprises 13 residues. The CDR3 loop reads CASSQAFGRMQFF. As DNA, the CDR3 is TGTGCCAGCAGCCAAGCGTTCGGGCGAATGCAGTTCTTC.

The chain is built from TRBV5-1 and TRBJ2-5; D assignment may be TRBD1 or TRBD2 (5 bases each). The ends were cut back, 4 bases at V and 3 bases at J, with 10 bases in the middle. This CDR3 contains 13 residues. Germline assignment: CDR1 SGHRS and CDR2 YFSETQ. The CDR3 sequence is CASSHRTEETQYF. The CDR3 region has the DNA TGCGCCAGCAGCCACAGGACTGAAGAGACCCAGTACTTC.

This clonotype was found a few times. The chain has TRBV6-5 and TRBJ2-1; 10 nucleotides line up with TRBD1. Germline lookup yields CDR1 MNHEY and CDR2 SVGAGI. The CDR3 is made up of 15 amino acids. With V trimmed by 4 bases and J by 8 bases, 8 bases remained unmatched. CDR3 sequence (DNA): TGTGCCAGCAGTTCCGGGACAGGGGTTGGCGATGAGCAGTTCTTC. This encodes CASSSGTGVGDEQFF.

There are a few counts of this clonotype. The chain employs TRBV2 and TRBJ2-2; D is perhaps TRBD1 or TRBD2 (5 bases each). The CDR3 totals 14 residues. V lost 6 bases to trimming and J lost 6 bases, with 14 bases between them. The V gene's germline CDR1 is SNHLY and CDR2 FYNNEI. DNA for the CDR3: TGTGCCAGCAGCCTCGGGACCTCCCCCGGGGAGCTGTTTTTT. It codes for CASSLGTSPGELFF.

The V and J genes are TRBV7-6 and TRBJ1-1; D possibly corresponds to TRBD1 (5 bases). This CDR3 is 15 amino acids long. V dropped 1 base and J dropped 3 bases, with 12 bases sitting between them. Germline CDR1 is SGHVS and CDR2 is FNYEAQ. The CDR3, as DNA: TGTGCCAGCAGCTTAGGCGCCGGGGGGGACACTGAAGCTTTCTTT. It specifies CASSLGAGGDTEAFF.

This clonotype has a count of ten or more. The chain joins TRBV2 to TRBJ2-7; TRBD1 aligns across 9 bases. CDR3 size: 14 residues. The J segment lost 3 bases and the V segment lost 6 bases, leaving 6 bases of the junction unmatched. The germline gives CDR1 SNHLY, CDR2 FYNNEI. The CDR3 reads CASSPGQGIYEQYF. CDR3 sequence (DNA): TGTGCCAGCAGCCCGGGACAGGGTATCTACGAGCAGTACTTC.